The 18 T cell receptor beta chains presented below share a single source sample, sequenced in a study of T-cell memory formation after mild COVID-19. TCRdb itself ran the 5' RACE reads through MiXCR, one entry per CDR3 protein. Of some 450,000 distinct CDR3 sequences in the sample, approximately 20% are singletons; the top ten hold approximately 8.1%. Sequencing was performed on PBMCs or a T cell subset sorted from them (not recorded which). These receptors were taken from an adult woman who had mild COVID-19 (a few samples of this study predate the infection). Cell type and time point are not known.

J is TRBJ2-1 and V is TRBV7-3, with 7 positions matching TRBD2. CDR1 is SGHTA, CDR2 FQGTGA, per germline. This CDR3 spans 16 amino acids. Trimming cost V 4 bases and J 3 bases; bases outside gene matches: 9. For the CDR3, the DNA is TGTGCCAGCAGCTCCCTCAGCGGGGTGGACTACAATGAGCAGTTCTTC. It codes for CASSSLSGVDYNEQFF.

This clonotype was counted between two and nine times. The chain recombines TRBV5-6 with TRBJ1-1; weak D call: TRBD1 (5 bases). The germline V gene encodes CDR1 SGHDT and CDR2 YYEEEE. The CDR3 extends over 15 amino acids. With 6 bases removed from V and 4 bases from J, the gap between germline ends came to 19 bases. The CDR3 sequence is CASTRPPGSVTEAFF. The CDR3 coding sequence is TGTGCCAGCACCCGCCCGCCAGGGTCGGTCACTGAAGCTTTCTTT.

The gene calls are TRBV24-1 and TRBJ2-5; possibly TRBD2 for D (7 bases). Germline CDR1 is KGHDR and CDR2 is SFDVKD. There are 16 residues in the CDR3. Trimming stripped 5 bases from V and 0 bases from J, with 15 bases between. The CDR3 coding sequence is TGTGCCACCAGTGGGACAGCGGGGTGGGACCAAGAGACCCAGTACTTC. It yields the protein CATSGTAGWDQETQYF.

The rearrangement links TRBV29-1 to TRBJ2-7, with a tentative D call TRBD2 (6 bases). In germline, CDR1 is SQVTM, CDR2 ANQGSEA. Trimming shortened V by 2 bases and J by 4 bases, and 18 bases separated the two germline ends. This CDR3 comprises 15 residues. The CDR3 reads CSVERGGAWLYEQYF. The CDR3 DNA reads as TGCAGCGTTGAACGCGGCGGGGCATGGTTGTACGAGCAGTACTTC.

This clonotype was counted a few times. The genes are TRBV2 and TRBJ1-1; TRBD1 matches 7 bases. CDR1 is SNHLY, CDR2 FYNNEI, per germline. Germline trimming cut 8 bases from V and 3 bases from J; bases unmatched to any gene: 12. The CDR3 is 15 amino acids. The DNA of the CDR3 is TGTGCCAGCTCCGGACAGGCTGGCGGGGACACTGAAGCTTTCTTT. Its translation: CASSGQAGGDTEAFF.

The CDR3 bases are TGTGCCAGCAGCCGACAGGCCGGAGCCCACGAGCAGTACTTC. It is translated as CASSRQAGAHEQYF. The chain couples TRBV3-1 to TRBJ2-7, with D tentatively TRBD1 (6 bases). The V end lost 4 bases, the J end lost 5 bases, and 15 bases lay between the germline ends. The CDR3 is 14 residues long. Germline V gene lookup returns CDR1 LGHDT and CDR2 YNNKEL (reference sequence).

V is TRBV7-2 and J is TRBJ1-5; D is unresolved. Per germline, CDR1 SGHTA and CDR2 FQGNSA. Trimming took 5 bases from V and 2 from J, leaving 19 bases between them. The CDR3 has 17 residues. Here the CDR3 DNA reads TGTGCCAGCAGCCTCATGTCAAGGGAATTCGGCAATCAGCCCCAGCATTTT. Translation: CASSLMSREFGNQPQHF.

This clonotype has just a few counts. This chain links TRBV5-1 with TRBJ2-3; no firm D call. The germline CDR1 and CDR2 sequences are SGHRS and YFSETQ. CDR3 length equals 14 residues. Trimming took 6 bases from V and 0 from J, leaving 11 bases between them. CDR3 sequence reads: CASTDASSTDTQYF. CDR3 nucleotide sequence: TGCGCCAGCACGGACGCCTCTAGCACAGATACGCAGTATTTT.

This clonotype was counted a few times. V gene TRBV7-9 combines with J gene TRBJ2-1; D uncertain. Trimming cost V 1 base and J 10 bases, with 5 bases left between them. The CDR3 spans 11 residues. Germline lookup yields CDR1 SEHNR and CDR2 FQNEAQ (reference sequence). The CDR3 here is CASSLDLEQFF. CDR3 DNA: TGTGCCAGCAGCTTAGATCTCGAGCAGTTCTTC.

The V call is TRBV6-2 or TRBV6-3, the J call TRBJ2-1; 12 nucleotides line up with TRBD2. Germline assignment: CDR1 MNHEY and CDR2 SVGEGT. This CDR3 is 15 amino acids long. Trimming removed 6 bases from V and 3 bases from J; junction bases left unmatched: 3. The CDR3 loop reads CASRGTSGYYNEQFF. The CDR3, as DNA: TGTGCCAGCAGAGGGACTAGCGGGTACTACAATGAGCAGTTCTTC.

There are a few counts of this clonotype. V is TRBV5-1 and J is TRBJ2-7, with 8 bases lining up with TRBD1. The germline V gene has CDR1 SGHRS and CDR2 YFSETQ. The trim removed 3 bases at V and 0 bases at J, leaving 2 bases unmatched. This CDR3 contains 14 residues. The CDR3 sequence is CASSWTGPSYEQYF. The DNA of the CDR3 is TGCGCCAGCAGCTGGACAGGGCCCTCCTACGAGCAGTACTTC.

This sequence joins TRBV6-5 and TRBJ2-4; D is perhaps TRBD1 or TRBD2 (5 bases each). Germline assignment: CDR1 MNHEY and CDR2 SVGAGI. The CDR3 has 18 residues. The V gene lost 0 bases and the J gene lost 1 base, with 16 bases spanning the gap. The CDR3 loop is CASSYSLGGPGAKNIQYF. CDR3 nucleotide sequence: TGTGCCAGCAGTTACTCCCTTGGCGGGCCAGGGGCCAAAAACATTCAGTACTTC.

The chain combines TRBV24-1 with TRBJ2-5, with a weak D call TRBD1 (5 bases). Trimming pared 5 bases from V and 4 bases from J, leaving 16 bases between. Germline lookup yields CDR1 KGHDR and CDR2 SFDVKD. This CDR3 contains 15 residues. CDR3: CATSATQGDGETQYF. CDR3 bases: TGTGCCACCAGTGCAACGCAGGGTGATGGAGAGACCCAGTACTTC.

V is TRBV12-3 or TRBV12-4 and J is TRBJ1-1; TRBD1 matches 7 bases. CDR3 length: 15 amino acids. V was pared by 5 bases and J by 4 bases, with 10 bases of the junction left unmatched. CDR3 loop: CASSLTQGVATEAFF. CDR3 bases: TGTGCCAGCAGTCTCACGCAGGGGGTGGCCACTGAAGCTTTCTTT.

This clonotype occurred a few times. The J gene is TRBJ2-3, the V gene TRBV7-6; D is unresolved. The CDR3 length is 13 residues. V was pared by 4 bases and J by 1 base, with 6 bases between. CDR1 SGHVS and CDR2 FNYEAQ come from the germline V gene. The CDR3 protein is CASSSLGTDTQYF. CDR3 nucleotides: TGTGCCAGCAGCTCCCTGGGCACAGATACGCAGTATTTT.

The chain uses TRBV12-3 or TRBV12-4 and TRBJ1-2; perhaps TRBD1 as D (6 bases). Trimming removed 3 bases at V and 7 bases at J, with 15 bases between. This CDR3 contains 14 residues. The CDR3 coding sequence is TGTGCCAGCAGTTTCCAGGGGAAGAGGGGTGGCTACACCTTC. This translates into CASSFQGKRGGYTF.

This clonotype was seen only a few times. The V gene is TRBV5-1, the J gene TRBJ2-2, with 14 positions matching TRBD2. V trimming: 5 bases; J trimming: 5 bases; junction bases outside the gene matches: 8. The CDR3 extends over 17 amino acids. Germline CDR1 and CDR2: SGHRS and YFSETQ. Here the CDR3 reads CASSSGLAGGGTGELFF. The CDR3 DNA sequence: TGCGCCAGCAGTTCTGGACTAGCGGGAGGCGGGACCGGGGAGCTGTTTTTT.

The chain couples TRBV7-2 to TRBJ2-1; 10 bases are shared with TRBD2. Trimming at V came to 3 bases and at J to 5 bases, leaving 7 bases not matched to a gene. Germline-derived CDR1 and CDR2 are SGHTA and FQGNSA. CDR3 length: 16 amino acids. Here the CDR3 reads CASSLVAGGGHNEQFF. The CDR3 DNA reads as TGTGCCAGCAGCTTGGTAGCGGGGGGTGGTCACAATGAGCAGTTCTTC.